The TCR beta chain described here comes from a study of blood T cell repertoires in COVID-19 (dated by TCRdb to 2019 to 2021). Looking at the study overall: Samples covering the acute and convalescent phases of COVID-19 were provided by collaborators in the United States, Italy and Spain. The prospective study material was composed of cDNA or gDNA derived from T cells, B-cell-depleted T cells, or PBMCs. The dataset comprised deeply sampled blood TCRbeta repertoires from subjects exposed to, actively infected with, or recovered from COVID-19. The repertoires were made available in a free public database intended to serve as a resource for research on the immune response to SARS-CoV-2. The samples were drawn from the first 160 participants of the ongoing ImmuneRACE study and from some 1,300 subjects provided by 6 global collaborators. The sample metadata nearly always contained a de-identified subject ID, COVID-19 status, age in years and sex. Where available, HLA class I and class II types were obtained from metadata supplied by the sample provider rather than from assay-based typing. What the research found in general, with its limitations: Clinical and demographic metadata were provided uncurated, with the amount varying by source and participant.

TCRbeta CDR3 regions were amplified from genomic DNA by means of the immunoSEQ Assay, a bias-controlled multiplex PCR. Turning to the authors' computational methods: Within the assay, amplification of reference gene primers was used to estimate how many nucleated cells each sample contained. Sequence reads were collapsed and filtered to measure the absolute abundance of every unique TCRbeta CDR3 rearrangement. Productive Simpson clonality was computed per sample as the square root of Simpson's diversity index over productive rearrangements. TCRdb retrieved this table from immuneACCESS and kept in-frame rearrangements only. Not all clones are present; in checked studies, unresolved V genes account for under half, and no reason is known for the remainder. The DNA was the basis for D and trimming; V, J and clone size are from that table. The sample records 60,000 or so clones, 87% of which are singletons. The top ten hold 10% of the sample.

Collaborating institutions collected whole blood in K2EDTA tubes following their own protocols. For TCRbeta analysis, collaborators shipped samples as frozen whole blood, isolated PBMCs, or DNA extracted from either of those sample types. Of note for this clone: Its antigen target is currently unknown. There are no base qualities to consult, and no much larger clone falls within one base.

From V the trimming removes 4 bases and from J it removes 4 bases, while the gene matches leave 13 bases of the junction unaccounted for. The CDR1 and CDR2 encoded by the germline V gene (reference sequence) are SGHNT and YYREEE. The CDR3 goes from the cysteine to the phenylalanine over 16 residues. CDR3 DNA only is kept here, 48 bases in frame from base 1. Sequencing used peripheral blood. Here the chain combines TRBV5-4 and TRBJ2-5; the central 7 bases match TRBD2. This clonotype originated in a human donor with acute or convalescent COVID-19. The donor label of this sample is uncertain. Read as DNA, the sequence is TGTGCCAGCAGCCCCCGAGATGGGGGGGAGAGAGAGACCCAGTACTTC. Translation gives CASSPRDGGERETQYF. The CDR3 plus the reference TRBV5-4 and TRBJ2-5 genes for the other parts give the full variable domain: ETGVTQSPTHLIKTRGQQVTLRCSSQSGHNTVSWYQQALGQGPQFIFQYYREEENGRGNFPPRFSGLQFPNYSSELNVNALELDDSALYLCASSPRDGGERETQYFGPGTRLLVL.